This T cell receptor (beta chain) was sequenced for a study of blood T cell repertoires in COVID-19. Study overall: From T cells, B-cell-depleted T cells, or PBMCs came the material, which was cDNA or gDNA.

Sequenced by immunoSEQ multiplex PCR; TCRdb stores in-frame clones only, minus some. The sample lists some 83,000 clones; roughly four fifths were seen once. The germline V gene has CDR1 LNHDA and CDR2 SQIVND (reference sequence). This CDR3 comprises 13 residues. Trimming cost V 4 bases and J 0 bases, with 7 bases left between them. The sequence was collected from a human donor in a cohort sampled during active COVID-19. The sequenced material came from peripheral blood. The rearrangement uses TRBV19 and TRBJ2-7, with D maybe TRBD2 (6 bases). The CDR3 sequence: CASSRTNSYEQYF. The DNA of the CDR3 is TGTGCCAGTAGTAGGACTAACTCCTACGAGCAGTACTTC.